The rows below give T cell receptor beta chains drawn from one sample of a study of blood T cell repertoires in COVID-19. Sequenced by immunoSEQ multiplex PCR; TCRdb stores in-frame clones only, minus some. The table shows roughly 100,000 clones, with 78% occurring only once. Sample: peripheral blood. These TCRs come from a man in his 60s with active or convalescent COVID-19. Each CDR3 is given with its conserved first and last residue. D genes are given only for firm matches. Clone size is given for some rows only: seen once, a few or many times, or a class if the clone is expanded.

D: NA
J: TRBJ1-3
size: NA
length: 15
V: TRBV18
DNA: TGTGCCAGCTCACCAAGTTCGGGAACTGGAAACACCATATATTTT
CDR3: CASSPSSGTGNTIYF

D: TRBD1
J: TRBJ1-1
size: NA
length: 16
V: TRBV28
DNA: TGTGCCAGCAGTAGACCTGAGGGGGCGGGGGGCACTGAAGCTTTCTTT
CDR3: CASSRPEGAGGTEAFF

D: NA
J: TRBJ2-2
size: NA
length: 13
V: TRBV10-2
DNA: TGCGCCAGCAGCCCGGACTTCACCGGGGAGCTGTTTTTT
CDR3: CASSPDFTGELFF

D: NA
J: TRBJ1-2
size: NA
length: 14
V: TRBV5-1
DNA: TGCGCCAGCAGCTTGACTCTCACCACCTATGGCTACACCTTC
CDR3: CASSLTLTTYGYTF

D: NA
J: TRBJ1-1
size: NA
length: 16
V: TRBV25-1
DNA: TGTGCCAGCAGTGGGGTTCTGGGGGCGCTGAAAACTGAAGCTTTCTTT
CDR3: CASSGVLGALKTEAFF

D: NA
J: TRBJ1-3
size: NA
length: 16
V: TRBV5-1
DNA: TGCGCCAGCAGCTTTTCTCCGGGGGACTCTGGAAACACCATATATTTT
CDR3: CASSFSPGDSGNTIYF

D: TRBD1
J: TRBJ1-1
size: NA
length: 13
V: TRBV7-9
DNA: TGTGCCAGCAGCCTGGGACAGGGTCTATGGGCTTTCTTT
CDR3: CASSLGQGLWAFF

D: TRBD1
J: TRBJ2-7
size: NA
length: 14
V: TRBV2
DNA: TGTGCCAGCAGTGCCGGACAGGGGTCCTACGAGCAGTACTTC
CDR3: CASSAGQGSYEQYF

D: NA
J: TRBJ2-5
size: NA
length: 14
V: TRBV7-2
DNA: TGTGCCAGCAGCCCGGGCGGGGTAGGGGAGACCCAGTACTTC
CDR3: CASSPGGVGETQYF

D: TRBD2
J: TRBJ2-1
size: NA
length: 15
V: TRBV5-1
DNA: TGCGCCAGCAGCTTGAGTCTAGCGGGGCCCAATGAGCAGTTCTTC
CDR3: CASSLSLAGPNEQFF

D: TRBD2
J: TRBJ2-2
size: once
length: 17
V: TRBV19
DNA: TGTGCCAGCTTTCCTCTAGCGGGTTCCGCGAACACCGGGGAGCTGTTTTTT
CDR3: CASFPLAGSANTGELFF

D: TRBD1
J: TRBJ1-5
size: NA
length: 14
V: TRBV2
DNA: TGTGCCAGCAGTGAAGGTAGGGGGCAGCAGCCCCAGCATTTT
CDR3: CASSEGRGQQPQHF

D: NA
J: TRBJ2-3
size: NA
length: 15
V: TRBV19
DNA: TGTGCCAGTAGTATGGGTCGGGGTAGGATAGATACGCAGTATTTT
CDR3: CASSMGRGRIDTQYF

D: TRBD1
J: TRBJ1-6
size: NA
length: 15
V: TRBV7-6
DNA: TGTGCCAGCAGCTCGGACAGGGGGGATAATTCACCCCTCCACTTT
CDR3: CASSSDRGDNSPLHF

D: NA
J: TRBJ1-2
size: NA
length: 13
V: TRBV12-3/TRBV12-4
DNA: TGTGCCAGCAGTTTAGCTTCGGTTTATGGCTACACCTTC
CDR3: CASSLASVYGYTF

D: TRBD1
J: TRBJ1-1
size: few
length: 17
V: TRBV28
DNA: TGTGCCAGCAGTTCGACAGGGGACAGGGGGGGAAACACTGAAGCTTTCTTT
CDR3: CASSSTGDRGGNTEAFF

D: TRBD1
J: TRBJ2-7
size: NA
length: 14
V: TRBV5-1
DNA: TGCGCCAGCAGCCCCGCAGGGGGAGTCTACGAGCAGTACTTC
CDR3: CASSPAGGVYEQYF

D: NA
J: TRBJ2-2
size: few
length: 17
V: TRBV11-3
DNA: TGTGCCAGCAGCTTAGCTCTAGGGCAGGGTAGCACCGGGGAGCTGTTTTTT
CDR3: CASSLALGQGSTGELFF

D: NA
J: TRBJ2-5
size: NA
length: 12
V: TRBV12-3/TRBV12-4
DNA: TGTGCCAGCAGTCCCCGCCGGGAGACCCAGTACTTC
CDR3: CASSPRRETQYF

D: NA
J: TRBJ2-7
size: NA
length: 15
V: TRBV6-6
DNA: TGTGCCAGCAGCCCTCGACAGGCTAGGTTTATACAGCAGTACTTC
CDR3: CASSPRQARFIQQYF

D: NA
J: TRBJ1-3
size: NA
length: 15
V: TRBV27
DNA: TGTGCCAGCCGCAGGACGGGAGACTCTGGAAACACCATATATTTT
CDR3: CASRRTGDSGNTIYF

D: NA
J: TRBJ1-1
size: NA
length: 12
V: TRBV12-3/TRBV12-4
DNA: TGTGCCAGCAGTTTAACGGGGTTTGAAGCTTTCTTT
CDR3: CASSLTGFEAFF

D: TRBD2
J: TRBJ2-1
size: NA
length: 14
V: TRBV13
DNA: TGTGCCAGCAGCTTAGGTGGGACTAGCGGGAGTGAGATCTTC
CDR3: CASSLGGTSGSEIF

D: NA
J: TRBJ2-7
size: few
length: 15
V: TRBV5-1
DNA: TGCGCCAGCAGCTTGGCAGCGACTAATGCCTACGAGCAGTACTTC
CDR3: CASSLAATNAYEQYF

D: NA
J: TRBJ1-1
size: few
length: 15
V: TRBV6-5
DNA: TGTGCCAGCACCCTGTTGGCGGGGCCGGACACTGAAGCTTTCTTT
CDR3: CASTLLAGPDTEAFF

D: TRBD1
J: TRBJ1-6
size: NA
length: 14
V: TRBV5-4
DNA: TGTGCCAGCAGCTCGGACAGGGGAAACTCACCCCTCCACTTT
CDR3: CASSSDRGNSPLHF

D: NA
J: TRBJ2-3
size: NA
length: 15
V: TRBV11-2
DNA: TGTGCCAGCAGTCCAGGGCACAGTCGCACAGATACGCAGTATTTT
CDR3: CASSPGHSRTDTQYF

D: NA
J: TRBJ1-2
size: NA
length: 14
V: TRBV30
DNA: TGTGCCTGGAGTGTAAGCGTATCGACCTATGGCTACACCTTC
CDR3: CAWSVSVSTYGYTF

D: TRBD1
J: TRBJ2-2
size: NA
length: 15
V: TRBV18
DNA: TGTGCCAGCTCACCACGACAGGGACGCACCGGGGAGCTGTTTTTT
CDR3: CASSPRQGRTGELFF

D: TRBD1
J: TRBJ2-1
size: NA
length: 18
V: TRBV29-1
DNA: TGCAGCGTTGTTGCCCCCACTTCGGACAGGAGCTCCTACAATGAGCAGTTCTTC
CDR3: CSVVAPTSDRSSYNEQFF

D: TRBD2
J: TRBJ2-2
size: NA
length: 18
V: TRBV24-1
DNA: TGTGCCACCAGTGATCCCTGGACTAGCGGGAGGAACACCGGGGAGCTGTTTTTT
CDR3: CATSDPWTSGRNTGELFF

D: TRBD1
J: TRBJ1-5
size: NA
length: 16
V: TRBV27
DNA: TGTGCCAGCAGTTCAAGACAGGGTGGGAGCAATCAGCCCCAGCATTTT
CDR3: CASSSRQGGSNQPQHF

D: NA
J: TRBJ1-5
size: NA
length: 18
V: TRBV10-2
DNA: TGCGCCAGCAGTGTGGGATTACGCTCCGGGGGGTCTAATCAGCCCCAGCATTTT
CDR3: CASSVGLRSGGSNQPQHF

D: TRBD2
J: TRBJ2-3
size: NA
length: 15
V: TRBV27
DNA: TGTGCCAGCAGTCCCGAAGCGGGGAGCACAGATACGCAGTATTTT
CDR3: CASSPEAGSTDTQYF

D: TRBD2
J: TRBJ2-1
size: few
length: 15
V: TRBV28
DNA: TGTGCCAGCAGTTTAGGGACTAGCGGGAACTATGAGCAGTTCTTC
CDR3: CASSLGTSGNYEQFF

D: NA
J: TRBJ1-2
size: NA
length: 11
V: TRBV6-2/TRBV6-3
DNA: TGTGCCAGCAGTTACTCGAGTGGCTACACCTTC
CDR3: CASSYSSGYTF

D: TRBD1
J: TRBJ1-2
size: NA
length: 14
V: TRBV6-5
DNA: TGTGCCAGCAGTCCTCCGGGACAGGGGGATGGCTACACCTTC
CDR3: CASSPPGQGDGYTF

D: TRBD2
J: TRBJ2-3
size: once
length: 17
V: TRBV6-1
DNA: TGTGCCAGCAGTGCCCGGACTAGCGGGAGTGCAGGAGATACGCAGTATTTT
CDR3: CASSARTSGSAGDTQYF

D: TRBD1
J: TRBJ1-1
size: NA
length: 12
V: TRBV28
DNA: TGTGCCAGCAGCAACAGGGGGCGGGGAGCTTTCTTT
CDR3: CASSNRGRGAFF

D: NA
J: TRBJ2-1
size: NA
length: 16
V: TRBV5-1
DNA: TGCGCCAGCAGCTTGGGTCTTGGTGCAGACTACAATGAGCAGTTCTTC
CDR3: CASSLGLGADYNEQFF

D: TRBD1
J: TRBJ1-1
size: few
length: 14
V: TRBV29-1
DNA: TGCAGCGCCCGAGACAGGGGCATGAACACTGAAGCTTTCTTT
CDR3: CSARDRGMNTEAFF

D: NA
J: TRBJ1-5
size: NA
length: 14
V: TRBV6-5
DNA: TGTGCCAGCGTCCCCGGTAACAGCCATCAGCCCCAGCATTTT
CDR3: CASVPGNSHQPQHF

D: TRBD2
J: TRBJ2-3
size: NA
length: 15
V: TRBV5-1
DNA: TGCGCCAGCAGCTTGTGGGAGGGGTCCACAGATACGCAGTATTTT
CDR3: CASSLWEGSTDTQYF

D: NA
J: TRBJ2-3
size: NA
length: 19
V: TRBV7-9
DNA: TGTGCCAGCAGCTTAACAGGAGGGGAGACCTTGACGCGCACAGATACGCAGTATTTT
CDR3: CASSLTGGETLTRTDTQYF

D: TRBD2
J: TRBJ2-2
size: NA
length: 17
V: TRBV28
DNA: TGTGCCAGCAGACCCACTTGGACTAGCGGGAGAATGGGGGAGCTGTTTTTT
CDR3: CASRPTWTSGRMGELFF

D: NA
J: TRBJ2-7
size: once
length: 15
V: TRBV2
DNA: TGTGCCAGCACCAGTGGTCAGCGGAGCTCCTACGAGCAGTACTTC
CDR3: CASTSGQRSSYEQYF

D: TRBD1
J: TRBJ2-3
size: NA
length: 15
V: TRBV5-4
DNA: TGTGCCAGCAGCCCGACAGGGGGCTTCACAGATACGCAGTATTTT
CDR3: CASSPTGGFTDTQYF

D: TRBD1
J: TRBJ1-1
size: NA
length: 15
V: TRBV27
DNA: TGTGCCAGCAGTCCTGCGGGGACAGGGCGGGGGCAGGCTTTCTTT
CDR3: CASSPAGTGRGQAFF

D: TRBD2
J: TRBJ2-1
size: NA
length: 15
V: TRBV13
DNA: TGTGCCAGCAGCTCCCCGACTAGCGGCAACAATGAGCAGTTCTTC
CDR3: CASSSPTSGNNEQFF

D: TRBD1
J: TRBJ2-7
size: NA
length: 14
V: TRBV2
DNA: TGTGCCAGCAGTACCGGGACAGGGAATAACGAGCAGTACTTC
CDR3: CASSTGTGNNEQYF

D: NA
J: TRBJ1-1
size: NA
length: 13
V: TRBV19
DNA: TGTGCCAGTAGTGTGGGCCAAAACACTGAAGCTTTCTTT
CDR3: CASSVGQNTEAFF

D: TRBD2
J: TRBJ2-1
size: NA
length: 19
V: TRBV2
DNA: TGTGCCAGCAGTGAGCCGCTAAGGAAGGCGGGAGTAGCGTACAATGAGCAGTTCTTC
CDR3: CASSEPLRKAGVAYNEQFF

D: NA
J: TRBJ2-3
size: NA
length: 15
V: TRBV29-1
DNA: TGCAGCGTTGAGGGGACGGCAGGGGCCGCAGATACGCAGTATTTT
CDR3: CSVEGTAGAADTQYF

D: TRBD2
J: TRBJ2-3
size: once
length: 13
V: TRBV5-1
DNA: TGCGCCAGCAGTAGGGGAGGGTCAGATACGCAGTATTTT
CDR3: CASSRGGSDTQYF

D: TRBD1
J: TRBJ1-6
size: NA
length: 18
V: TRBV4-1
DNA: TGCGCCAGCAGCCAAGATGCGCCTGGGACAGCCAACTATTCACCCCTCCACTTT
CDR3: CASSQDAPGTANYSPLHF

D: TRBD1
J: TRBJ2-4
size: NA
length: 14
V: TRBV28
DNA: TGTGCCAGCAGTATCGGACAGGGTGGAAACATTCAGTACTTC
CDR3: CASSIGQGGNIQYF

D: NA
J: TRBJ2-3
size: NA
length: 15
V: TRBV27
DNA: TGTGCCAGCAGTTTAGTAGCGGCCCGCACAGATACGCAGTATTTT
CDR3: CASSLVAARTDTQYF

D: NA
J: TRBJ2-1
size: NA
length: 14
V: TRBV19
DNA: TGTGCCAGTAGGATGCTAGACTCCTACAATGAGCAGTTCTTC
CDR3: CASRMLDSYNEQFF

D: NA
J: TRBJ1-5
size: NA
length: 14
V: TRBV5-8
DNA: TGTGCCAGCAGCCGGGTCTTTAGCAATCAGCCCCAGCATTTT
CDR3: CASSRVFSNQPQHF